This TCR beta chain was sequenced during a study of post-analysis software for immune sequencing data. At the level of the study: Both relapsing-remitting and secondary progressive multiple sclerosis featured among the disease courses, as did progressive-relapsing multiple sclerosis.

The trim removed 0 bases at V and 5 bases at J, leaving 6 bases unmatched. CDR1 SQVTM and CDR2 ANQGSEA come from the germline V gene. The CDR3 runs to 14 residues. Findings and caveats of the study: There were five or six TRBV segments more frequent in patients than controls, and TRBV5-6, TRBV5-1 and TRBV20-1 were among them. When compared against controls, multiple sclerosis patients showed significantly lower normalized Chao1 diversity.

Each TCR beta cDNA library carried unique molecular identifiers. The authors obtained approximately 540,000 cDNA molecules from approximately 0.95 to 9.8 million T cells. A single record per CDR3 protein comes from TCRdb applying MiXCR to the PCR reads. The repertoire holds roughly 410,000 distinct CDR3 sequences, with less than 40% as singletons. As regards this clonotype: Antigen: not known.

The genes are TRBV29-1 and TRBJ2-7; 8 nucleotides align to TRBD1. Sequencing used blood. The sequence was obtained from a girl aged 10-17 years with multiple sclerosis. CDR3 sequence reads: CSVEDLGQAHEQYF. As DNA, the CDR3 is TGCAGCGTTGAAGATCTGGGACAGGCCCACGAGCAGTACTTC.